The 2 T cell receptor beta chains in this list originate from one sample, sequenced in a study of T cells in localized non-small cell lung cancer. Here immunoSEQ multiplex PCR was the method, and the copy in TCRdb shows in-frame clones only, minus some. The table lists 60,000 or so clones, roughly 80% of them singletons. The sample was PBMCs, taken before any cancer treatment. These receptors all stem from a man aged 35 to 69 with stage II lung adenocarcinoma.

The V call is TRBV11-2, the J call TRBJ2-7; possible D gene TRBD2, 6 bases. The V gene lost 5 bases and the J gene lost 2 bases, with 19 bases spanning the gap. This CDR3 is 16 amino acids long. Germline V gives CDR1 SGHAT, CDR2 FQNNGV. The CDR3 loop reads CASSLGPGLQTYEQYF. The CDR3 region has the DNA TGTGCCAGCAGCCTAGGACCGGGACTGCAGACCTACGAGCAGTACTTC.

CDR3: CASGPSGTGPEETQYF. The CDR3 DNA reads as TGCGCCAGCGGACCGTCCGGGACAGGGCCGGAGGAGACCCAGTACTTC. This chain joins TRBV5-1 and TRBJ2-5; 9 bases align to TRBD1. The CDR3 runs 16 residues. The germline V gene encodes CDR1 SGHRS and CDR2 YFSETQ. V shed 7 bases and J 5 bases; nucleotides not matched to a gene: 15.